What follows are 21 T cell receptor beta chains derived from one specimen sequenced in a study of shared clonotypes between healthy human individuals. The protocol was immunoSEQ multiplex PCR, while the TCRdb copy is restricted to in-frame clones and leaves out a portion. This table holds roughly 2.2 million clones, 85% to 95% found once. The specimen was naive CD4+ T cells from PBMCs. The subset was: CD45RA+ positively selected. These receptors were obtained from a man aged 18 to 30 in good health. Some clones in this sample may be carry-over from other donors' samples.

This chain links TRBV6-6 with TRBJ1-2, with a possible D match to TRBD1 (5 bases). The germline V and J ends were trimmed by 0 bases and 5 bases, with 13 bases remaining between them. This CDR3 comprises 15 residues. Germline lookup yields CDR1 MNHNY and CDR2 SVGAGI (reference sequence). CDR3 sequence (DNA): TGTGCCAGCAGTTACTCGACGAGGGGTTGGTATGGCTACACCTTC. Amino acids: CASSYSTRGWYGYTF.

This clone was detected once. The chain links TRBV10-3 to TRBJ2-1; the match to TRBD2 covers 8 bases. After removal of 3 bases from V and 2 bases from J, the junction contained 9 bases not matched to a gene. The CDR3 is made up of 17 amino acids. Germline CDR1 and CDR2: ENHRY and SYGVKD. The CDR3 DNA reads as TGTGCCATCAGTGACGGGAGGGCGTCCGGCCCCTACAATGAGCAGTTCTTC. This gives the protein CAISDGRASGPYNEQFF.

DNA for the CDR3: TGTGCCAGCAGCGTTAAGACTAGCGAATACAATGAGCAGTTCTTC. Residues: CASSVKTSEYNEQFF. The rearrangement links TRBV9 to TRBJ2-1, with 8 bases matching TRBD2. The CDR3 consists of 15 residues. From germline, CDR1 is SGDLS and CDR2 YYNGEE. The V gene end was trimmed by 2 bases and the J gene end by 4 bases; junction bases not matched to a gene: 5.

This chain uses TRBV4-1 with TRBJ2-7, with 10 bases identical to TRBD2. The CDR3 extends over 15 amino acids. The ends lost 3 bases at V and 7 bases at J; junction bases unmatched: 9. CDR1 is MGHRA, CDR2 YSYEKL, per germline. CDR3 protein: CASSHALAGVGEQYF. The CDR3 DNA sequence: TGCGCCAGCAGCCACGCCCTAGCGGGAGTAGGTGAGCAGTACTTC.

In regard to this clone: At the DNA level, this CDR3 is encoded by other sequences in the same sample as well. The V call is TRBV7-9, the J call TRBJ2-7, with D hard to call. V shed 2 bases and J shed 3 bases, with 2 bases lying between them. Germline lookup yields CDR1 SEHNR and CDR2 FQNEAQ (reference sequence). The CDR3 sequence is 11 residues long. CDR3 coding DNA: TGTGCCAGCAGCTTACTCTACGAGCAGTACTTC. Its protein product is CASSLLYEQYF.

The chain joins TRBV28 to TRBJ2-7, with 7 bases identical to TRBD2. This CDR3 spans 12 amino acids. The V segment lost 10 bases and the J segment 2 bases; nucleotides outside the gene matches: 5. Germline V gene sequence: CDR1 MDHEN, CDR2 SYDVKM. The CDR3 region is CATYRGAYEQYF. The CDR3 DNA is TGTGCCACCTACCGGGGGGCCTACGAGCAGTACTTC.

The rearrangement uses TRBV6-1 and TRBJ2-7; 10 nucleotides agree with TRBD2. J was trimmed by 5 bases and V by 5 bases; bases with no gene match: 3. Looked up from germline, CDR1 is MNHNS and CDR2 is SASEGT. CDR3 size: 13 residues. The CDR3 region is CASSRTSGNEQYF. CDR3 in DNA: TGTGCCAGCAGTAGGACTAGCGGCAACGAGCAGTACTTC.

The chain is built from TRBV2 and TRBJ1-2; 10 bases map to TRBD1. Looked up from germline, CDR1 is SNHLY and CDR2 is FYNNEI. The trim removed 5 bases at V and 4 bases at J, leaving 7 bases unmatched. The CDR3 totals 15 residues. The CDR3 loop reads CASSFLGTGAYGYTF. The CDR3 DNA sequence: TGTGCCAGCAGTTTCCTCGGGACAGGGGCCTATGGCTACACCTTC.

This clone was detected only once. The rearrangement uses TRBV5-1 and TRBJ1-2; D is ambiguous. The CDR3 loop spans 13 amino acids. Per germline, CDR1 SGHRS and CDR2 YFSETQ. Trimming cost V 2 bases and J 7 bases, with 12 bases left between them. The CDR3 loop is CASSLAGPAGYTF. The CDR3 bases are TGCGCCAGCAGCTTAGCCGGCCCCGCTGGCTACACCTTC.

The gene calls are TRBV28 and TRBJ1-5; D gene unclear. Trimming cost V 4 bases and J 7 bases, with 29 bases left between them. Germline values: CDR1 MDHEN, CDR2 SYDVKM. The CDR3 is made up of 19 amino acids. CDR3 protein: CASSSPTASGSLANQPQHF. The CDR3 DNA reads TGTGCCAGCAGTTCTCCCACGGCCTCCGGGTCCTTGGCGAACCAGCCCCAGCATTTT.

J is TRBJ1-5 and V is TRBV2; D is perhaps TRBD1 (6 bases). The CDR3 runs to 13 residues. Germline V gives CDR1 SNHLY, CDR2 FYNNEI. The V end lost 7 bases, the J end lost 2 bases, and 9 bases lay between the germline ends. The CDR3 sequence is CASNEGGNQPQHF. The CDR3 DNA reads as TGTGCCAGCAACGAGGGGGGCAATCAGCCCCAGCATTTT.

The J gene is TRBJ1-1, the V gene TRBV5-1; D unresolved. This CDR3 has 17 residues. The germline V gene encodes CDR1 SGHRS and CDR2 YFSETQ. The V end was cut by 0 bases, the J end by 0 bases, with 15 bases between. The CDR3 reads CASSLVTSLNMNTEAFF. The CDR3 DNA reads TGCGCCAGCAGCTTGGTTACCAGTCTTAACATGAACACTGAAGCTTTCTTT.

The V and J genes are TRBV30 and TRBJ2-5; 7 bases align to TRBD2. The closer fit of TRBJ2-7 to the DNA end suggests the J call may be wrong. The germline V gene encodes CDR1 GTSNPN and CDR2 SVGIG (reference sequence). The CDR3 has 21 residues. CDR3 DNA sequence: TGTGCCTGGAGTACAGTGTCTAGGGGCCCCCCCCCTGGGAAGCGGGAATACGAGCAGTACTTC. Translation gives CAWSTVSRGPPPGKREYEQYF.

This chain connects TRBV19 to TRBJ2-5; 8 bases are shared with TRBD2. CDR1 and CDR2 (germline): LNHDA, SQIVND (reference sequence). This CDR3 has 13 amino acids. The V and J ends lost 4 bases and 4 bases, in that order; junction bases with no gene match: 2. The CDR3 DNA reads TGTGCCAGTAGTAACCGGGAGGGAGAGACCCAGTACTTC. Translated: CASSNREGETQYF.

This chain uses TRBV5-1 with TRBJ1-2, with D perhaps TRBD1 (5 bases). V lost 0 bases to trimming and J lost 8 bases, with 11 bases between them. This CDR3 region has 13 residues. Germline V CDR1 and CDR2: SGHRS, YFSETQ. CDR3 region: CASSLVEGTGYTF. For the CDR3, the DNA is TGCGCCAGCAGCTTGGTCGAGGGGACGGGCTACACCTTC.

This chain links TRBV29-1 with TRBJ2-2; possible D gene TRBD2, 6 bases. The germline gives CDR1 SQVTM, CDR2 ANQGSEA. The CDR3 spans 14 residues. V was cut by 4 bases and J by 1 base, with 10 bases left in between. CDR3 amino acids: CSVAGLLNTGELFF. The DNA of the CDR3 is TGCAGCGTTGCGGGACTGCTGAACACCGGGGAGCTGTTTTTT.

For this clone: One base away lies a much larger clone, so this may be a sequencing read error. This same CDR3 is encoded by further DNA sequences in the sample. The chain uses TRBV5-1 and TRBJ2-2, with D uncertain. Germline CDR1 reads SGHRS; CDR2 reads YFSETQ. The CDR3 has 12 amino acids. V lost 5 bases, J lost 1 base, and 3 bases lay in between. In DNA form, the CDR3 reads TGCGCCAGCAGTTTGAACACCGGGGAGCTGTTTTTT. Amino acid sequence: CASSLNTGELFF.

The rearrangement links TRBV21-1 to TRBJ2-7; TRBD1, as called in the table, went unchecked against the DNA. TRBV21-1 is annotated as a pseudogene. This CDR3 spans 14 amino acids. Here the CDR3 DNA reads TGTGCCAGCAGCCCCTGGGACAGGCACTACGAGCAGTACTTC. Translation gives CASSPWDRHYEQYF.

This chain uses TRBV28 with TRBJ2-7; D uncertain. V was cut by 7 bases and J by 2 bases, with 15 bases left in between. The CDR3 runs 14 residues. In germline, CDR1 is MDHEN, CDR2 SYDVKM. CDR3 amino acids: CASTGSHLTYEQYF. The CDR3 DNA reads TGTGCCAGCACCGGATCGCACCTCACCTACGAGCAGTACTTC.

DNA for the CDR3: TGTGCCAGCAGCTTGGGTGGGACAGCCAATCAGCCCCAGCATTTT. Translated, it gives CASSLGGTANQPQHF. V usage is TRBV5-6 and J usage is TRBJ1-5; 7 nucleotides align to TRBD1. The junction had 3 bases not matched to a gene; V was cut back by 0 bases and J by 3 bases. Germline CDR1 and CDR2: SGHDT and YYEEEE. The CDR3 totals 15 residues.

V usage is TRBV7-2 and J usage is TRBJ2-5, with TRBD1 matching over 8 bases. Per germline, CDR1 SGHTA and CDR2 FQGNSA. The CDR3 is made up of 14 amino acids. Trimming at V came to 5 bases and at J to 5 bases, leaving 7 bases not matched to a gene. CDR3 DNA: TGTGCCAGCAGCACGTACAGGGGGTGGGAGACCCAGTACTTC. Translation: CASSTYRGWETQYF.